This TCR beta chain was captured in a study of T cells in Graves' hyperthyroidism and ophthalmopathy. TCR beta CDR3 sequences were amplified from RNA transcripts. A first-round RT-PCR of the TCR CDR3 used the HTBI primer set. Via MiXCR, TCRdb re-called the multiplex PCR reads, giving one row per CDR3 protein. The sample has 35,000 or so distinct CDR3 sequences, 40% to 65% seen once. Trimming removed 8 bases at V and 0 bases at J, with 11 bases between. This CDR3 comprises 13 residues. Germline loops: CDR1 ENHRY, CDR2 SYGVKD. The sequenced sample was blood. The origin of this receptor is a man aged 40-49 years with Graves' ophthalmopathy. The gene calls are TRBV10-3 and TRBJ2-7; D is ambiguous. The CDR3 DNA reads TGTGCCATCGATAAGGGCACCTCCTACGAGCAGTACTTC. This encodes CAIDKGTSYEQYF.